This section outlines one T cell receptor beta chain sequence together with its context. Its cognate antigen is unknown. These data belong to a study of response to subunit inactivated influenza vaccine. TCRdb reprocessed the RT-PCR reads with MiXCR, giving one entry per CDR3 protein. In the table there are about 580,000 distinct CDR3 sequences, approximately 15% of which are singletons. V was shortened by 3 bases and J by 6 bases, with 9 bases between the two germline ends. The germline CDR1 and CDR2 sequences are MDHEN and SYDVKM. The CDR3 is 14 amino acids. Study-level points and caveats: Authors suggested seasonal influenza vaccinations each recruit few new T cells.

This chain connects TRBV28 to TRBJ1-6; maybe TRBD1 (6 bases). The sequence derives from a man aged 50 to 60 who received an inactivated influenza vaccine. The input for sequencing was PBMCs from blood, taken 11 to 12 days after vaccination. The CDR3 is CASSFRTVNSPLHF. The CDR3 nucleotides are TGTGCCAGCAGTTTCCGGACAGTTAATTCACCCCTCCACTTT.